This T cell receptor beta chain was documented in a study of CD8+CD57+ T cells in acquired aplastic anemia. The template for TCR beta VDJ and CDR3 sequence profiling was genomic DNA. TCRdb called the reads again in MiXCR, with one record for every CDR3 protein. The data show roughly 170,000 distinct CDR3 sequences, with 45% to 60% seen just once and 10% to 15% held by the top ten. The sequenced patients had an expansion of CD8+CD57+ cells seen by flow cytometry. A severe acquired aplastic anemia diagnosis applied to all patients. Germline CDR1 SQVTM, CDR2 ANQGSEA. This CDR3 is 13 amino acids long. The source of this sequence is a human donor with aplastic anemia. The chain couples TRBV29-1 to TRBJ2-7, with D perhaps matching TRBD2 (5 bases). Material for sequencing was sorted CD4+, CD8+, or CD8+CD57+ T cells (not recorded which) from PBMCs. The CDR3 coding sequence is TGCGGCATTGAACTAGGCCAGCTTCGCGAGCAGTACTTC. Translated, it gives CGIELGQLREQYF.